A selection of T cell receptor beta chains follows, all from one sample in a study of blood T cell repertoires in COVID-19. Here immunoSEQ multiplex PCR was the method, and the copy in TCRdb shows in-frame clones only, minus some. The sample yields some 20,000 clones, about 89% seen once. Sequencing input: peripheral blood. The receptors shown here come from a human donor in a cohort sampled during active COVID-19. Each CDR3 is given with its conserved first and last residue. D genes are given only for firm matches. Clone size appears in some rows only: once, few, many, or a class for an expanded clone.

>TRBJ2-7|TRBV2|-|-
TGTGCCAGCAAACAGGAAAGCTCCTACGAGCAGTACTTC
CASKQESSYEQYF
>TRBJ2-2|TRBV18|-|TRBD1
TGTGCCAGCTCTCCACCGGGACAGGCGAACACCGGGGAGCTGTTTTTT
CASSPPGQANTGELFF
>TRBJ1-2|TRBV18|once|TRBD1
TGTGCCAGCTCACCCGGGACAGGGAACTATGGCTACACCTTC
CASSPGTGNYGYTF
>TRBJ1-6|TRBV4-3|-|TRBD1
TGCGCCAGCAGCCAAGGGGCTGGGGGACAGGGGGGATCACCCCTCCACTTT
CASSQGAGGQGGSPLHF
>TRBJ1-5|TRBV5-6|-|TRBD1
TGTGCCAGCAGCCGACAGGGGGAAGGCAATCAGCCCCAGCATTTT
CASSRQGEGNQPQHF
>TRBJ1-5|TRBV4-2|-|-
TGTGCCAGCAGCCAAGATTCGTCCGGGGCCCAGCATTTT
CASSQDSSGAQHF
>TRBJ2-1|TRBV7-9|-|-
TGTGCCAGCAGTCCCACGGGGGTCAATGAGCAGTTCTTC
CASSPTGVNEQFF
>TRBJ2-7|TRBV6-5|-|TRBD1
TGTGCCAGCAGTTATTTACAGGGGTACGAGCAGTACTTC
CASSYLQGYEQYF
>TRBJ1-6|TRBV6-6|-|-
TGTGCCAGCAGTTTCCCCGGGAGGGGGGTTTCACCCCTCCACTTT
CASSFPGRGVSPLHF
>TRBJ1-1|TRBV4-3|-|-
TGCGCCAGCAGCCAAGCCCCCTCCTTGAACACTGAAGCTTTCTTT
CASSQAPSLNTEAFF
>TRBJ2-5|TRBV18|few|TRBD2
TGTGCCAGCTCTTACGGGGGGTACCAAGAGACCCAGTACTTC
CASSYGGYQETQYF
>TRBJ1-1|TRBV7-9|-|-
TGTGCCAGCAGCCCCCCAATAGGGGGAGAACGTGGGGGCAGTGAAGCTTTCTTT
CASSPPIGGERGGSEAFF
>TRBJ2-7|TRBV4-2|-|TRBD1
TGTGCCAGCAGCCAAGATCTGGTAGGACAGGGCCGCTACGAGCAGTACTTC
CASSQDLVGQGRYEQYF
>TRBJ2-7|TRBV6-5|-|TRBD1
TGTGCCAGCAGTCGGGACAGTGGCGAGCAGTACTTC
CASSRDSGEQYF
>TRBJ2-5|TRBV12-3/TRBV12-4|-|TRBD1
TGTGCCAGCAGTCTCACCAGGGGGGAGACCCAGTACTTC
CASSLTRGETQYF
>TRBJ1-5|TRBV19|-|TRBD1
TGTGCCAGTAGTATATTGGGACAGGGGGCTCAGCCCCAGCATTTT
CASSILGQGAQPQHF
>TRBJ1-1|TRBV30|large|-
TGTGCCTGGTCGATAGGGGTGAACACTGAAGCTTTCTTT
CAWSIGVNTEAFF